This T cell receptor (beta chain) emerged from a study of blood T cells in healthy people across ages. Study-wide results and limits: The fall in TCR beta diversity per million T cells was roughly linear with age.

Each donor supplied roughly 9.2 milliliters of peripheral blood. PCR was performed a second time for roughly 7 to 12 cycles using a sample-barcoded 5' primer and a J-beta primer mix. Each CDR3 protein is one row after TCRdb ran MiXCR on the 5' RACE reads. The data contain approximately 800,000 distinct CDR3 sequences, about 46% of them seen just once; the ten biggest clones take up around a sixth. In this sample, this clonotype turned up many times. Antigen: not known. The clonotype originates from a man of 80 years or more in good health. The material sequenced was blood.

CDR3 residues: CSAGTVRQETQYF. CDR3 DNA sequence: TGCAGCGCTGGGACAGTCCGGCAAGAGACCCAGTACTTC. The genes are TRBV29-1 and TRBJ2-5, with 7 positions matching TRBD1. V dropped 7 bases and J dropped 2; count of bases not matched to a gene: 7. CDR1 SQVTM and CDR2 ANQGSEA come from the germline V gene. The CDR3 extends over 13 amino acids.